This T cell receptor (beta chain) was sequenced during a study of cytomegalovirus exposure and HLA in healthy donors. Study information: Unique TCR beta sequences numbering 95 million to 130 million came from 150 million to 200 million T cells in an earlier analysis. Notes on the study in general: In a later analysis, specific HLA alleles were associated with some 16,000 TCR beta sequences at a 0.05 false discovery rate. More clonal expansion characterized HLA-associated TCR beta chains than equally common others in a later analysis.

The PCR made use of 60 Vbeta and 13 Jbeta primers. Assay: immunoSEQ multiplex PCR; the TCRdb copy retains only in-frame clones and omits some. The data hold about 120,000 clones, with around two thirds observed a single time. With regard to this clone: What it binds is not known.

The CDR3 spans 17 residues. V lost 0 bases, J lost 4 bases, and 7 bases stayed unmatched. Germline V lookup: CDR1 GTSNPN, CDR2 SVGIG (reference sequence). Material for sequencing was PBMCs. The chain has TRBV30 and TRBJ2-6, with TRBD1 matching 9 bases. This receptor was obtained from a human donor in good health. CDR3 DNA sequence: TGTGCCTGGAGTGTAGGGACAGGGAGACCGGGGGCCAACGTCCTGACTTTC. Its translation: CAWSVGTGRPGANVLTF.